The clone carrying this TCR beta chain was seen only a few times. Its antigen is not known. The source of the sample is a study of response to subunit inactivated influenza vaccine. Study-wide results and caveats: The study's authors posited that every seasonal influenza vaccination enlists few new T cells.

TCRdb reprocessed the RT-PCR reads via MiXCR and lists one record per CDR3 protein. The table records 500,000 to 600,000 distinct CDR3 sequences, less than 15% of them present only once. V gave up 4 bases and J gave up 10 bases, with 11 bases separating them. The CDR3 consists of 13 residues. The germline gives CDR1 MNHEY, CDR2 SVGAGI. The TCR comes from a man in his fifties who received an inactivated influenza vaccine. The sequences come from PBMCs from blood, collected 11 to 12 days after vaccination. The chain employs TRBV6-5 and TRBJ1-6; TRBD1 might be the D (6 bases). The CDR3 reads CASSSRDTSPLHF. CDR3 DNA sequence: TGTGCCAGCAGTTCCCGGGACACCTCACCCCTCCACTTT.